A single sample is the source of the 31 T cell receptor beta chains below, sequenced in a study of cytomegalovirus exposure and HLA in healthy donors. It was with 60 Vbeta and 13 Jbeta primers that the PCR ran. Libraries were prepared by immunoSEQ multiplex PCR; TCRdb keeps only in-frame clonotypes and omits some of them. The sample contains about 140,000 clones, approximately 70% of which appear only once. Sample: PBMCs. The receptors here all came from a woman aged 60-75 years in good health and CMV-seronegative.

This chain links TRBV29-1 with TRBJ2-7; unclear D gene. The CDR3 has 11 residues. Trimming cost V 5 bases and J 3 bases, with 8 bases left between them. Germline values: CDR1 SQVTM, CDR2 ANQGSEA. The CDR3, as DNA: TGCAGCGTTAGGTACAGCTACGAGCAGTACTTC. Translated: CSVRYSYEQYF.

The rearrangement uses TRBV9 and TRBJ1-5, with 11 bases aligning to TRBD1. The CDR3 covers 15 residues. V was clipped by 2 bases and J by 3 bases; unmatched bases: 1. Germline loops: CDR1 SGDLS, CDR2 YYNGEE. The CDR3 sequence: CASSVGQGDNQPQHF. CDR3 nucleotide sequence: TGTGCCAGCAGCGTGGGACAGGGGGACAATCAGCCCCAGCATTTT.

V gene TRBV7-2 combines with J gene TRBJ2-1; 12 bases line up with TRBD2. The CDR3 totals 16 residues. Losses at the gene ends were 5 bases for V and 8 bases for J; bases not matched to a gene: 10. Germline loops: CDR1 SGHTA, CDR2 FQGNSA. The CDR3 loop is CASSPSRLAGGHEQFF. CDR3 nucleotide sequence: TGTGCCAGCAGCCCAAGCCGGCTAGCGGGGGGGCATGAGCAGTTCTTC.

Only one count was recorded for this clone. The chain has TRBV15 and TRBJ1-5; weak D call: TRBD1 (6 bases). The CDR3 spans 15 residues. Trimming stripped 6 bases from V and 2 bases from J, with 14 bases between. Germline CDR1 and CDR2: LNHNV and YYDKDF (reference sequence). The DNA of the CDR3 is TGTGCCACCAGTCCCGGGGGGGGGCGCAATCAGCCCCAGCATTTT. Protein: CATSPGGGRNQPQHF. Full variable domain (rest looked up from reference TRBV15 and TRBJ1-5): DAMVIQNPRYQVTQFGKPVTLSCSQTLNHNVMYWYQQKSSQAPKLLFHYYDKDFNNEADTPDNFQSRRPNTSFCFLDIRSPGLGDTAMYLCATSPGGGRNQPQHFGDGTRLSIL.

The V gene is TRBV6-6, the J gene TRBJ1-5; 11 bases align to TRBD1. The CDR3 sequence is 15 residues long. Germline V gene sequence: CDR1 MNHNY, CDR2 SVGAGI (reference sequence). The ends lost 5 bases at V and 6 bases at J; junction bases unmatched: 6. CDR3 residues: CASSTGTGGFQPQHF. DNA for the CDR3: TGTGCCAGCAGTACCGGGACAGGGGGGTTTCAGCCCCAGCATTTT.

Concerning this clone: The germline gene is not matched at one end of the junction; a read error may be the cause. This sequence joins TRBV7-9 and TRBJ2-7, with 7 positions matching TRBD1. The CDR3 contains 16 residues. CDR1 SEHNR and CDR2 FQNEAQ come from the germline V gene (reference sequence). CDR3 in DNA: TGTTCCAGCAGCCAACCTCGACAGGGTATCGCCTACGAGCAGTACTTC. Protein: CSSSQPRQGIAYEQYF.

In its sample, this clone was seen a few times. The chain has TRBV5-4 and TRBJ1-1; D possibly corresponds to TRBD1 (6 bases). The V gene's germline CDR1 is SGHNT and CDR2 YYREEE (reference sequence). Trimming removed 2 bases from V and 6 bases from J, with 11 bases in between. The CDR3 runs to 13 residues. The CDR3 coding sequence is TGTGCCAGCAGCTTCCTCACAGGGCCTGAAGCTTTCTTT. This sequence encodes CASSFLTGPEAFF.

This clone was counted a single time. V usage is TRBV20-1 and J usage is TRBJ2-2; D is undetermined. The V and J ends lost 6 bases and 5 bases respectively, with 7 bases between them. The germline V gene encodes CDR1 DFQATT and CDR2 SNEGSKA (reference sequence). This CDR3 contains 11 residues. CDR3 in amino acids: CSATRTGELFF. In DNA, the CDR3 is TGCAGTGCCACGCGGACCGGGGAGCTGTTTTTT.

This chain links TRBV18 with TRBJ1-6, with D perhaps TRBD1 (5 bases). This CDR3 has 15 residues. V was pared by 2 bases and J by 7 bases, with 12 bases between. Germline CDR1 reads KGHSH; CDR2 reads LQKENI. The CDR3 DNA follows: TGTGCCAGCTCACCAAAGGGGTCCGAGAATTCACCCCTCCACTTT. As protein: CASSPKGSENSPLHF.

This clone has only a few counts. The chain is built from TRBV28 and TRBJ1-1; D is possibly TRBD1 (5 bases). The CDR3 is made up of 14 amino acids. Germline V gives CDR1 MDHEN, CDR2 SYDVKM. The V gene lost 5 bases and the J gene lost 3 bases, with 13 bases spanning the gap. The CDR3 DNA reads as TGTGCCAGCAGTGCTACCGGGACTTACACTGAAGCTTTCTTT. It encodes CASSATGTYTEAFF.

The rearrangement joins TRBV27 to TRBJ2-7; no reliable D call. The germline CDR1 and CDR2 sequences are MNHEY and SMNVEV (reference sequence). The V end lost 3 bases, the J end lost 4 bases, and 7 bases lay between the germline ends. The length of the CDR3 is 12 residues. The CDR3 DNA reads as TGTGCCAGCAGTTTTCGAGGTTACGAGCAGTACTTC. Protein sequence: CASSFRGYEQYF.

The CDR3 sequence: CASSPGNHAGQETQYF. CDR3 coding DNA: TGCGCCAGCAGCCCCGGGAACCACGCAGGTCAAGAGACCCAGTACTTC. V and J are TRBV5-1 and TRBJ2-5, with a possible D match to TRBD2 (5 bases). There are 16 residues in the CDR3. Germline CDR1 is SGHRS and CDR2 is YFSETQ. V shed 4 bases and J shed 2 bases, with 18 bases lying between them.

This chain uses TRBV7-2 with TRBJ2-5, with D perhaps TRBD2 (7 bases). In germline, CDR1 is SGHTA, CDR2 FQGNSA. V shed 1 base and J shed 5 bases, with 14 bases lying between them. The CDR3 has 15 residues. The DNA for the CDR3 is TGTGCCAGCAGCTTAGTGGAGGGGGGGTTCGAGACCCAGTACTTC. Protein: CASSLVEGGFETQYF.

This clone was seen a handful of times. The rearrangement joins TRBV6-5 to TRBJ2-5; D remains unclear. V shed 0 bases and J shed 5 bases, with 16 bases lying between them. This CDR3 has 16 residues. Germline V gene data show CDR1 as MNHEY and CDR2 as SVGAGI. The CDR3 DNA sequence: TGTGCCAGCAGTTACTCCTCCAGACTGTTCCGGGAGACCCAGTACTTC. As protein: CASSYSSRLFRETQYF.

The rearrangement uses TRBV15 and TRBJ2-2, with a weak D call TRBD2 (5 bases). CDR1 is LNHNV, CDR2 YYDKDF, per germline (reference sequence). The CDR3 consists of 15 residues. The V end lost 0 bases, the J end lost 2 bases, and 7 bases lay between the germline ends. The DNA for the CDR3 is TGTGCCACCAGCAGAGAACGGACTAACACCGGGGAGCTGTTTTTT. Encoded protein: CATSRERTNTGELFF.

CDR3 DNA: TGTGCCAGCAGCTTGGGCGACAGGAACAATCAGCCCCAGCATTTT. Encoded protein: CASSLGDRNNQPQHF. V is TRBV5-6 and J is TRBJ1-5; D may be TRBD1 (6 bases). V was clipped by 0 bases and J by 3 bases, with 10 bases between them. There are 15 residues in the CDR3. The germline gives CDR1 SGHDT, CDR2 YYEEEE.

This chain links TRBV9 with TRBJ2-3, with 10 bases fitting TRBD2. This CDR3 region has 15 residues. V trimming: 0 bases; J trimming: 4 bases; junction bases outside the gene matches: 2. CDR1 and CDR2 from the germline V gene are SGDLS and YYNGEE. This CDR3 reads CASSVAAGGPDTQYF. DNA of the CDR3: TGTGCCAGCAGCGTAGCAGCGGGGGGGCCAGATACGCAGTATTTT.

The chain has TRBV28 and TRBJ1-1, with TRBD1 matching 7 bases. This CDR3 spans 12 amino acids. Germline loops: CDR1 MDHEN, CDR2 SYDVKM. Trimming took 7 bases from V and 9 from J; bases not matched to a gene: 8. CDR3 sequence: CASNIPGQKAFF. CDR3 DNA sequence: TGTGCCAGCAATATCCCGGGACAGAAAGCTTTCTTT.

The V gene is TRBV4-2, the J gene TRBJ2-5; 7 nucleotides agree with TRBD1. The trim removed 5 bases at V and 4 bases at J, leaving 4 bases unmatched. The germline V gene encodes CDR1 LGHNA and CDR2 YNFKEQ. The CDR3 covers 13 residues. The CDR3: CASSRGRGETQYF. The CDR3 region has the DNA TGTGCCAGCAGCAGGGGGCGCGGAGAGACCCAGTACTTC.

The V and J genes are TRBV5-6 and TRBJ2-5; TRBD1 might be the D (6 bases). The J call may be wrong; the DNA end is better matched by TRBJ2-7. Germline V gives CDR1 SGHDT, CDR2 YYEEEE. There are 14 residues in the CDR3. This CDR3 is CASSFTGTTYEQYF. CDR3 DNA: TGTGCCAGCAGCTTTACCGGGACAACCTACGAGCAGTACTTC.

The rearrangement joins TRBV6-5 to TRBJ1-2; 11 bases map to TRBD1. V dropped 2 bases and J dropped 4; count of bases not matched to a gene: 6. The CDR3 is 16 residues long. The germline gives CDR1 MNHEY, CDR2 SVGAGI. The DNA of the CDR3 is TGTGCCAGCAGTTACCAGAGGACAGGGGGCGGCTATGGCTACACCTTC. As protein: CASSYQRTGGGYGYTF.

This clone was seen more than once but under ten times. One junction end disagrees with the germline gene, perhaps due to a read error. The V gene is TRBV5-4, the J gene TRBJ2-2; 9 positions match TRBD1. Germline CDR1 SGHNT, CDR2 YYREEE (reference sequence). This CDR3 contains 15 residues. The CDR3: CASSLQGAKTGELFF. In nucleotides, the CDR3 is TGTGCCAGCAGCTTACAGGGGGCGAAAACCGGGGAGCTGTTTTTT.

The rearrangement joins TRBV2 to TRBJ2-2; no firm D call. V was pared by 2 bases and J by 6 bases, with 10 bases between. The length of the CDR3 is 14 residues. Germline CDR1 and CDR2: SNHLY and FYNNEI. CDR3 in DNA: TGTGCCAGCAGTGAATTGATGGCCGCCGGGGAGCTGTTTTTT. Translation gives CASSELMAAGELFF.

The chain uses TRBV7-2 and TRBJ1-2; D remains ambiguous. From germline, CDR1 is SGHTA and CDR2 FQGNSA. Trimming shortened V by 5 bases and J by 4 bases, and 20 bases separated the two germline ends. The CDR3 length is 16 residues. Here the CDR3 DNA reads TGTGCCAGCAGCGCGGCAGGAGGCGGGCGGGGCTATGGCTACACCTTC. This encodes CASSAAGGGRGYGYTF.

A note on this clone: Other DNA sequences in this sample translate to the same CDR3. The chain carries TRBV5-1 and TRBJ1-1; weak D call: TRBD1 (5 bases). The germline CDR1 and CDR2 sequences are SGHRS and YFSETQ. This CDR3 spans 14 amino acids. Trimming took 2 bases from V and 1 from J, leaving 9 bases between them. The CDR3 sequence: CASSFKGQNTEAFF. The CDR3 nucleotides are TGCGCCAGCAGCTTCAAGGGGCAGAACACTGAAGCTTTCTTT.

CDR3 DNA sequence: TGTGCCAGTGTCCTAGCGGGAACGAACTCCTACGAGCAGTACTTC. Translation gives CASVLAGTNSYEQYF. The chain links TRBV7-2 to TRBJ2-7, with 9 nucleotides matching TRBD2. V was pared by 9 bases and J by 0 bases, with 9 bases of the junction left unmatched. The CDR3 spans 15 residues. Germline assignment: CDR1 SGHTA and CDR2 FQGNSA.

The genes are TRBV27 and TRBJ2-1; TRBD1 agrees at 10 bases. Germline assignment: CDR1 MNHEY and CDR2 SMNVEV (reference sequence). This CDR3 is 13 amino acids long. V trimming: 7 bases; J trimming: 8 bases; junction bases outside the gene matches: 5. CDR3 in amino acids: CASTRTGGYEQFF. DNA for the CDR3: TGTGCCAGCACCCGGACAGGGGGGTATGAGCAGTTCTTC.

The chain has TRBV5-6 and TRBJ2-1; D is undetermined. CDR1 is SGHDT and CDR2 is YYEEEE in the germline V gene. The CDR3 covers 14 residues. V was cut by 1 base and J by 6 bases, with 11 bases left in between. CDR3 residues: CASSLNRLINEQFF. CDR3 coding DNA: TGTGCCAGCAGCTTGAACCGACTGATCAATGAGCAGTTCTTC.

The chain combines TRBV5-4 with TRBJ2-6; D is uncertain. Germline CDR1 is SGHNT and CDR2 is YYREEE (reference sequence). The CDR3 consists of 14 residues. V was cut by 1 base and J by 4 bases, with 6 bases left in between. CDR3: CASSLLAGANVLTF. The CDR3, as DNA: TGTGCCAGCAGCTTGTTGGCCGGGGCCAACGTCCTGACTTTC.

This chain connects TRBV7-2 to TRBJ2-1; D gene uncertain. V dropped 1 base and J dropped 0 bases, with 13 bases sitting between them. Germline V CDR1 and CDR2: SGHTA, FQGNSA. The CDR3 covers 17 residues. CDR3 protein: CASSLVRLPNSYNEQFF. CDR3 sequence (DNA): TGTGCCAGCAGCTTAGTGCGACTCCCGAACTCCTACAATGAGCAGTTCTTC.

The chain has TRBV28 and TRBJ1-1, with 7 bases aligning to TRBD1. J was trimmed by 1 base and V by 5 bases; bases with no gene match: 13. CDR1 MDHEN and CDR2 SYDVKM come from the germline V gene. CDR3 size: 17 residues. In DNA, the CDR3 is TGTGCCAGCAGTACAACCTCGGGACAGAGGGGGAACACTGAAGCTTTCTTT. Protein sequence: CASSTTSGQRGNTEAFF.